This T cell receptor (beta chain) was sequenced in a study of blood T cell repertoires in COVID-19. For the study at large: Spain, Italy and the United States supplied samples that represented acute and convalescent COVID-19. PBMCs, B-cell-depleted T cells, or T cells provided the cDNA or gDNA that made up the material.

Original analysis: Cell counts per sample came from amplifying reference gene primers. Produced via immunoSEQ multiplex PCR; TCRdb's table is partial and in-frame only. That table is the source of V, J and clone size, and D and trimming were worked out from the DNA. Of roughly 330,000 clones listed, 89% are singletons. The V and J ends lost 0 bases and 2 bases respectively, with 13 bases between them. Germline V CDR1 and CDR2: SGHTA, FQGTGA. The CDR3 contains 16 residues. The source material was peripheral blood. This rearrangement joins TRBV7-3 to TRBJ1-1; D might be TRBD1 (5 bases). The sequence derives from a man younger than 35 who had recovered from COVID-19. CDR3 sequence (DNA): TGTGCCAGCAGCTTAACGAGGGACTCCCCTAACACTGAAGCTTTCTTT. This translates into CASSLTRDSPNTEAFF.